This T cell receptor beta chain came from a study of T cell repertoires in cytomegalovirus infection. TCRdb re-derived calls from the reads in MiXCR, one entry per CDR3 protein. The sample has about 85,000 distinct CDR3 sequences, about 45% seen once. Findings and caveats of the study: Pooled public TCR beta family frequency picked out CMV carriers with the relevant HLA. Across the ex vivo response, the dominant clonotypes were HLA-C-restricted CMV-specific TCR beta clonotypes.

CDR1 is LNHNV and CDR2 is YYDKDF in the germline V gene (reference sequence). V was cut by 3 bases and J by 3 bases, with 14 bases left in between. The CDR3 length is 15 residues. On this clonotype itself: Its target is not known.

The chain employs TRBV15 and TRBJ1-1; possibly TRBD1 for D (6 bases). The receptor's source is a human donor in good health (CMV status not recorded). Some clones in this sample may be carry-over from other donors' samples. This specimen was CD8+ T cells from cultured PBMCs, taken from culture after CMV antigen stimulation. The CDR3, as DNA: TGTGCCACCAGCAGTTTCTCCACAGGGCACACTGAAGCTTTCTTT. Its translation is CATSSFSTGHTEAFF.